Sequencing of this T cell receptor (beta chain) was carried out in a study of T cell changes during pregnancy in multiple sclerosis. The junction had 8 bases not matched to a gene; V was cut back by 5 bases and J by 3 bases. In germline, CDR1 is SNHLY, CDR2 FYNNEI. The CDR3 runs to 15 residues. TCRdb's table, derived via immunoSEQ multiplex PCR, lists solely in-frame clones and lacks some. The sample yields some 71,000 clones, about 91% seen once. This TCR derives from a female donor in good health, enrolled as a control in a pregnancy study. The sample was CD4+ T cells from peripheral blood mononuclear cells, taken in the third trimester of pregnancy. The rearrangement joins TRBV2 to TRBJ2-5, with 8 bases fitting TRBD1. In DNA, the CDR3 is TGTGCCAGCAGTAACCAAAGGACAGGGAAAGAGACCCAGTACTTC. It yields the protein CASSNQRTGKETQYF.